The 13 T cell receptor beta chains given below trace back to one sample, sequenced in a study of CD8 T cells in ankylosing spondylitis. TCRdb called the 5' RACE reads again in MiXCR, with one record for every CDR3 protein. The profile covers roughly 260,000 distinct CDR3 sequences, with 20% appearing a single time and roughly 7.4% taken by the ten largest. Input material: blood, either unsorted or a sorted T cell fraction (not recorded which). Source of these receptors: a male donor with ankylosing spondylitis or in good health (not recorded which).

A few counts support this clonotype. The chain couples TRBV27 to TRBJ1-5; TRBD1 is a possible D gene (5 bases). This CDR3 has 18 amino acids. CDR1 MNHEY and CDR2 SMNVEV come from the germline V gene (reference sequence). V lost 6 bases to trimming and J lost 1 base, with 22 bases between them. DNA for the CDR3: TGTGCCAGCAGCCCTGAACACACGCCGAGGGGAAGCAATCAGCCCCAGCATTTT. This gives the protein CASSPEHTPRGSNQPQHF.

This clonotype came up a few times. This CDR3 reads CASSLWAAEDTQYF. DNA for the CDR3: TGTGCCAGCAGTTTATGGGCCGCGGAAGATACGCAGTATTTT. The J gene is TRBJ2-3, the V gene TRBV12-3 or TRBV12-4; no definite D call. The CDR3 runs 14 residues. Trimming removed 2 bases from V and 5 bases from J, with 11 bases in between.

This clonotype came up many times. This chain links TRBV12-3 or TRBV12-4 with TRBJ1-5, with a tentative D call TRBD1 (5 bases). The CDR3 has 13 residues. V gave up 5 bases and J gave up 6 bases, with 11 bases separating them. CDR3 sequence: CASSPGAAQPQHF. CDR3 coding DNA: TGTGCCAGCAGTCCCGGGGCCGCTCAGCCCCAGCATTTT.

This clonotype was found a few times. The J gene is TRBJ2-1, the V gene TRBV12-3 or TRBV12-4; weak D call: TRBD2 (5 bases). The CDR3 consists of 14 residues. With 4 bases removed from V and 7 bases from J, the gap between germline ends came to 14 bases. Written as DNA, the CDR3 is TGTGCCAGCAGTTCTAGCTTCGATTCGAATGAGCAGTTCTTC. This gives the protein CASSSSFDSNEQFF.

This clonotype appeared many times. The chain employs TRBV29-1 and TRBJ2-5; TRBD2 agrees at 9 bases. The CDR3 covers 13 residues. V shed 5 bases and J 4 bases; nucleotides not matched to a gene: 5. The germline V gene has CDR1 SQVTM and CDR2 ANQGSEA. The CDR3 bases are TGCAGCGTTAAGCGGGGGGCTAGAGAGACCCAGTACTTC. It translates to CSVKRGARETQYF.

This clonotype was seen only a few times. This chain connects TRBV5-5 to TRBJ2-7; no definite D call. V was cut by 1 base and J by 5 bases, with 10 bases left in between. The CDR3 is 13 residues long. The germline gives CDR1 SGHKS, CDR2 YYEKEE (reference sequence). The CDR3 reads CASSLHGRNEQYV. CDR3 nucleotides: TGTGCCAGCAGCTTGCATGGACGTAACGAGCAGTACGTC.

The chain has TRBV7-9 and TRBJ1-1; 7 bases line up with TRBD1. V trimming: 7 bases; J trimming: 4 bases; junction bases outside the gene matches: 9. The CDR3 sequence is 14 residues long. Germline V gene data show CDR1 as SEHNR and CDR2 as FQNEAQ (reference sequence). In nucleotides, the CDR3 is TGTGCCAGCACCCGTCAGGGGGTAAGCACTGAAGCTTTCTTT. Residues: CASTRQGVSTEAFF. Complete variable domain (other parts from reference TRBV7-9 and TRBJ1-1): DTGVSQNPRHKITKRGQNVTFRCDPISEHNRLYWYRQTLGQGPEFLTYFQNEAQLEKSRLLSDRFSAERPKGSFSTLEIQRTEQGDSAMYLCASTRQGVSTEAFFGQGTRLTVV.

The gene calls are TRBV14 and TRBJ1-2; tentatively, D is TRBD1 (6 bases). The CDR3 has 13 residues. The V gene's germline CDR1 is SGHDN and CDR2 FVKESK. Trimming cost V 1 base and J 7 bases, with 10 bases left between them. The CDR3 reads CASSQVGGAGYTF. CDR3 coding DNA: TGTGCCAGCAGCCAAGTGGGGGGCGCTGGCTACACCTTC.

The CDR3: CASSPTQGGTGELFF. The CDR3 DNA reads TGCGCCAGCAGCCCAACCCAGGGAGGTACCGGGGAGCTGTTTTTT. This chain connects TRBV4-1 to TRBJ2-2; D is perhaps TRBD2 (6 bases). CDR1 and CDR2 from the germline V gene are MGHRA and YSYEKL. Trimming stripped 4 bases from V and 5 bases from J, with 14 bases between. The CDR3 is made up of 15 amino acids.

V usage is TRBV7-8 and J usage is TRBJ2-3; TRBD2 is a possible D gene (7 bases). Trimming stripped 5 bases from V and 6 bases from J, with 15 bases between. Germline loops: CDR1 SGHVS, CDR2 FQNEAQ. This CDR3 has 14 residues. CDR3 nucleotide sequence: TGTGCCAGCAGCCCCATGGGGGGGCTGGATACGCAGTATTTT. This translates into CASSPMGGLDTQYF.

The gene calls are TRBV30 and TRBJ1-1; the D gene is possibly TRBD1 (6 bases). Per the germline V gene, CDR1 is GTSNPN and CDR2 is SVGIG (reference sequence). Between the trimmed V and J ends, which lost 8 bases and 1 base, there was a span of 14 bases. The CDR3 runs 13 residues. Here the CDR3 reads CARRRGANTEAFF. The CDR3, as DNA: TGTGCCCGGCGAAGGGGGGCGAACACTGAAGCTTTCTTT.

This chain joins TRBV12-3 or TRBV12-4 and TRBJ2-1; D gene uncertain. This CDR3 spans 14 amino acids. The V end was cut by 3 bases, the J end by 5 bases, with 11 bases between. The chain's CDR3 is CASSLMVVNNEQFF. Here the CDR3 DNA reads TGTGCCAGCAGTTTGATGGTAGTGAACAATGAGCAGTTCTTC.

V and J are TRBV12-3 or TRBV12-4 and TRBJ1-1; 8 nucleotides match TRBD1. The V gene end was trimmed by 5 bases and the J gene end by 3 bases; junction bases not matched to a gene: 8. The CDR3 runs to 15 residues. The CDR3 nucleotides are TGTGCCAGCAGTGATAGGACAGGGTGGGACACTGAAGCTTTCTTT. This encodes CASSDRTGWDTEAFF.